Listed below are T cell receptor beta chains from one sample, sequenced in a study of blood T cell repertoires in COVID-19. Assay: immunoSEQ multiplex PCR; the TCRdb copy retains only in-frame clones and omits some. This table holds over 85,000 clones, 88% found once. Sequencing was performed on peripheral blood. The receptors were gathered from an elderly woman with active COVID-19. Both conserved end residues are part of each CDR3. A D gene is named only where the DNA matches it firmly. Clone size is stated in some rows and not others, as once, few, many or a class when expanded.

TRBD2	TRBJ2-7	TRBV7-9	NA	TGTGCCAGCAGCTCCTCGACTAGCGGTCCCTACGAGCAGTACTTC	CASSSSTSGPYEQYF
TRBD1	TRBJ1-5	TRBV28	NA	TGTGCCAGCAGTAGAGGTAGGGACAGGGGTTCTCAGCCCCAGCATTTT	CASSRGRDRGSQPQHF
NA	TRBJ2-1	TRBV28	NA	TGTGCCAGCAGCCGAACAGGGATGGGCTCCTACAATGAGCAGTTCTTC	CASSRTGMGSYNEQFF
TRBD1	TRBJ2-7	TRBV19	NA	TGTGCCAGTAGTCCAGGGAGACAGGGCCGCTACGAGCAGTACTTC	CASSPGRQGRYEQYF
NA	TRBJ2-7	TRBV7-9	NA	TGTGCCAGCAGCTTAGCTCCCTCAGGAGGGTCCTACGAGCAGTACTTC	CASSLAPSGGSYEQYF
NA	TRBJ1-5	TRBV28	once	TGTGCCAGCAGTCTCGGTGGTCAGCCCCAGCATTTT	CASSLGGQPQHF
NA	TRBJ1-1	TRBV6-1	NA	TGTGCCAGCAGTGACACGGGGAACACTGAAGCTTTCTTT	CASSDTGNTEAFF
TRBD2	TRBJ2-1	TRBV4-3	NA	TGCGCCAGCAGCCAAGATCGACTAGCGGGATATATAAACAATGAGCAGTTCTTC	CASSQDRLAGYINNEQFF
TRBD1	TRBJ1-2	TRBV2	NA	TGTGCCAGCAGAAAGGGACAGGGGGACTATGGCTACACCTTC	CASRKGQGDYGYTF
TRBD1	TRBJ1-2	TRBV6-4	NA	TGTGCCAGCAGTGTCGGACAGGGCTTTAACTATGGCTACACCTTC	CASSVGQGFNYGYTF
TRBD1	TRBJ1-2	TRBV4-1	NA	TGCGCCAGCAGCCCCGACAGGGGCTATGGCTACACCTTC	CASSPDRGYGYTF
NA	TRBJ2-1	TRBV7-9	once	TGTGCCAGCAGCTTTTTAGCGGAGATTTACAATGAGCAGTTCTTC	CASSFLAEIYNEQFF
NA	TRBJ2-7	TRBV7-8	NA	TGTGCCAGCAGCCCCCGCATTACATTCTACGAGCAGTACTTC	CASSPRITFYEQYF
NA	TRBJ1-2	TRBV7-9	few	TGTGCCAGCAGCTTTCAGGAGAGGGTCCTGCCCGGCTACACCTTC	CASSFQERVLPGYTF
NA	TRBJ1-2	TRBV7-2	NA	TGTGCCAGCTCCCCTCGGGGACTTGGCTACACCTTC	CASSPRGLGYTF
NA	TRBJ2-2	TRBV2	NA	TGTGCCAGCACTGCGGGGAACACCGGGGAGCTGTTTTTT	CASTAGNTGELFF
TRBD1	TRBJ2-7	TRBV19	NA	TGTGCCAGTAGTGCGACAGGGGGCCGGGTCTACGAGCAGTACTTC	CASSATGGRVYEQYF
TRBD1	TRBJ2-5	TRBV5-6	NA	TGTGCCAGCAGCTTATCTTTAGAAAGGACAGGGGATGGGGAGACCCAGTACTTC	CASSLSLERTGDGETQYF
NA	TRBJ2-7	TRBV9	once	TGTGCCAGCAGCCCCCCCGGGTCGTTCATAGGTGAGCAGTACTTC	CASSPPGSFIGEQYF
NA	TRBJ2-5	TRBV10-3	NA	TGTGCCATCAGTGAGTCGAACAGGGAGGGAGAGACCCAGTACTTC	CAISESNREGETQYF